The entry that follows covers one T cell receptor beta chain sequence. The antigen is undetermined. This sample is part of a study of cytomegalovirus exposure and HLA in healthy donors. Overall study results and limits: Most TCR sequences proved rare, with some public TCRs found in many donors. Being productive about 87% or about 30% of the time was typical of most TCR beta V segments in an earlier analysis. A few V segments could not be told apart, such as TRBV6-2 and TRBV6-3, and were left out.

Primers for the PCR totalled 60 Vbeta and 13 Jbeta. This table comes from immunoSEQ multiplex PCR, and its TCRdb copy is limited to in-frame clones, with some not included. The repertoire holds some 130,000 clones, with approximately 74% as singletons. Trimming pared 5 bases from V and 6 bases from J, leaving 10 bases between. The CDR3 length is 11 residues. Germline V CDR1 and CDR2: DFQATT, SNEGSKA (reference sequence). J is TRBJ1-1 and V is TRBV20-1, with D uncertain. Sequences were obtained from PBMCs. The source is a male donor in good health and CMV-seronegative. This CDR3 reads CSAPRDPEAFF. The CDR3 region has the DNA TGCAGTGCTCCTCGGGATCCTGAAGCTTTCTTT.